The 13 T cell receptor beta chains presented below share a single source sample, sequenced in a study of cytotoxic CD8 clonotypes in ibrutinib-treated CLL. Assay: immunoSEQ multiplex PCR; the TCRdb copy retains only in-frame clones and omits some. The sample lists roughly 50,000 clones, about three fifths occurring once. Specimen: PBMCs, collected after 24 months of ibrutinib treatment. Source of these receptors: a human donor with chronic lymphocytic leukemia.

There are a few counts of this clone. The CDR3 sequence is CASTPRRTYEQYF. CDR3 sequence (DNA): TGTGCCAGCACCCCCAGGAGAACCTACGAGCAGTACTTC. The chain couples TRBV6-5 to TRBJ2-7; D gene ambiguous. The CDR3 is 13 amino acids. CDR1 MNHEY and CDR2 SVGAGI come from the germline V gene. V was pared by 7 bases and J by 2 bases, with 12 bases between.

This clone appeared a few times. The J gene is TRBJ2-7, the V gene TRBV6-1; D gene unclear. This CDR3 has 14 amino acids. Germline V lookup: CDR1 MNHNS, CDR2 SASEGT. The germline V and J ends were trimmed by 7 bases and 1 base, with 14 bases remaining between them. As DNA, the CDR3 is TGTGCCAGCATGGGATCTCCCTCATCCTACGAGCAGTACTTC. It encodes CASMGSPSSYEQYF.

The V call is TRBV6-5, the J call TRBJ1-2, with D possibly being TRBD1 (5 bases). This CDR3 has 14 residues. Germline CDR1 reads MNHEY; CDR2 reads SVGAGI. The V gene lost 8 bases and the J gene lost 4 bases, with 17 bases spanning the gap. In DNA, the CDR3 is TGTGCCAGCCACGCCGCGGGGCCTGGCTATGGCTACACCTTC. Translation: CASHAAGPGYGYTF.

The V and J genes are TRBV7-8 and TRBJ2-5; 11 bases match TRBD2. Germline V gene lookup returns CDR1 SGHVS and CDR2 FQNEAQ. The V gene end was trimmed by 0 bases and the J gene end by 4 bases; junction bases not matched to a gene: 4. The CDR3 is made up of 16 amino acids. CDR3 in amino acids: CASSLASGGAGETQYF. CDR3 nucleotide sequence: TGTGCCAGCAGCTTAGCTAGCGGGGGGGCTGGAGAGACCCAGTACTTC.

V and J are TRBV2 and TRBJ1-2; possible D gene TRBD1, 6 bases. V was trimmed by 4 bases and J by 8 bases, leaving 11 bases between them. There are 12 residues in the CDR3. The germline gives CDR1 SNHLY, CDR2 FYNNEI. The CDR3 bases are TGTGCCAGCAGTGGCCCTACAGGGGGCTACACCTTC. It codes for CASSGPTGGYTF.

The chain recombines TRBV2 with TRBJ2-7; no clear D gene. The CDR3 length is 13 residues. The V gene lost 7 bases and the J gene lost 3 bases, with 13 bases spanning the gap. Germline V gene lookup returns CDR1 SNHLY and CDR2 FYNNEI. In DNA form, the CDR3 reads TGTGCCAGCAAGGATACACGGATCTACGAGCAGTACTTC. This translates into CASKDTRIYEQYF.

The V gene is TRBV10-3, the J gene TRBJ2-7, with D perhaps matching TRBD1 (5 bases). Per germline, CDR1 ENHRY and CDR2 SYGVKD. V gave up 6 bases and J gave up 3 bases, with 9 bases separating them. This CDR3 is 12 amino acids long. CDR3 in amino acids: CAISTTVYEQYF. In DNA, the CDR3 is TGTGCCATCAGCACGACAGTCTACGAGCAGTACTTC.

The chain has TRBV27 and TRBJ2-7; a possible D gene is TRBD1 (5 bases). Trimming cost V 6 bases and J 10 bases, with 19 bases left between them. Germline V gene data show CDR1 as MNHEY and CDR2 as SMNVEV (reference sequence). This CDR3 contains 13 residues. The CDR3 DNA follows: TGTGCCAGCAGCATTTACGTGGCAGGGCAACAGTACTTC. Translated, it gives CASSIYVAGQQYF.

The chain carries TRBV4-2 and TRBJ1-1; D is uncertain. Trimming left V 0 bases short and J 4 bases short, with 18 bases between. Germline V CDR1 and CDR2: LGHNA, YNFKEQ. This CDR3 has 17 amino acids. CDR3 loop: CASSQDSAPLKGTEAFF. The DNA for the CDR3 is TGTGCCAGCAGCCAAGATTCGGCTCCCCTTAAGGGCACTGAAGCTTTCTTT.

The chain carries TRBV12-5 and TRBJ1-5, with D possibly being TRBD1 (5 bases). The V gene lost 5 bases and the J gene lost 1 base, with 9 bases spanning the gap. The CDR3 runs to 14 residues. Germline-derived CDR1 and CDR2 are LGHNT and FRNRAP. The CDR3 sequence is CASGPEGSNQPQHF. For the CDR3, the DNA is TGTGCTAGTGGTCCCGAGGGGAGCAATCAGCCCCAGCATTTT.

The CDR3 region has the DNA TGTGCCAGTAGTATGGGGGTAGGCAATCAGCCCCAGCATTTT. Protein product: CASSMGVGNQPQHF. The gene calls are TRBV19 and TRBJ1-5; TRBD1 might be the D (5 bases). The CDR3 covers 14 residues. The ends were cut back, 3 bases at V and 2 bases at J, with 8 bases in the middle. Germline loops: CDR1 LNHDA, CDR2 SQIVND (reference sequence).

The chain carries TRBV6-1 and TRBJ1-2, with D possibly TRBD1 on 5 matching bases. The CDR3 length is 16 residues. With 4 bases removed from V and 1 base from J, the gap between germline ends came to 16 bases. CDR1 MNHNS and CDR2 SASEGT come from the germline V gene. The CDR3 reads CASSGRWDGHNYGYTF. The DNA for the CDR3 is TGTGCCAGCAGTGGCCGTTGGGACGGACATAACTATGGCTACACCTTC.

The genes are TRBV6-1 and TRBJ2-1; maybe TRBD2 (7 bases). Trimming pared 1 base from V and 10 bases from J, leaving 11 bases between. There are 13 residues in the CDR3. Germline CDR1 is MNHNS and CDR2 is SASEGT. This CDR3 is CASSEVGGAEQFF. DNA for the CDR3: TGTGCCAGCAGTGAAGTAGGGGGGGCGGAGCAGTTCTTC.